This T cell receptor (beta chain) was sequenced for a study of follicular helper T cells after annual influenza vaccination. Study at large: For some subjects, blood spans the 2013-2014, 2014-2015 and 2015-2016 annual vaccinations.

This table comes from immunoSEQ multiplex PCR, and its TCRdb copy is limited to in-frame clones, with some not included. The data contain 7,500 to 10,000 clones, approximately 78% of them singletons. Germline CDR1 WSHSY, CDR2 SAAADI. CDR3 length: 13 residues. With V trimmed by 6 bases and J by 7 bases, 8 bases remained unmatched. Time point reported: 2014-2015 season, 7 days after vaccination. V and J are TRBV10-2 and TRBJ1-1; 7 nucleotides agree with TRBD1. The sequence was collected from an adult who received the influenza vaccine. Sample: CXCR5+ CD38- circulating T follicular helper cells from blood, taken 7 days after influenza vaccination. Subset indicated: circulating Tfh, non-naive CD4+CXCR5+PD-1+ (ICOS+CD38+ or ICOS-CD38-). CDR3 sequence: CASRSPGQSEAFF. The DNA of the CDR3 is TGCGCCAGCAGGTCGCCGGGACAGAGTGAAGCTTTCTTT.